The 30 T cell receptor beta chains given below trace back to one sample, sequenced in a study of brain T cells in children with intractable seizures. Clones were sequenced by immunoSEQ multiplex PCR, and TCRdb holds only the in-frame ones, with some missing. Seen here are approximately 44,000 clones, over 75% observed once, and the top ten hold 5% to 7.5%. The sample consisted of peripheral blood, taken at surgery. Receptors originate from a girl aged 2 to 9 with tuberous sclerosis and intractable seizures.

The chain recombines TRBV5-6 with TRBJ1-6; D call uncertain. Per germline, CDR1 SGHDT and CDR2 YYEEEE. Trimming removed 0 bases from V and 8 bases from J, with 6 bases in between. The CDR3 runs 13 residues. The CDR3 loop reads CASSLALDSPLHF. CDR3 bases: TGTGCCAGCAGCTTGGCCTTAGATTCACCCCTCCACTTT.

This rearrangement joins TRBV6-1 to TRBJ2-7; no clear D. This CDR3 has 13 residues. Germline assignment: CDR1 MNHNS and CDR2 SASEGT. V was shortened by 1 base and J by 5 bases, with 9 bases between the two germline ends. The CDR3 reads CASSEGLGNEQYV. The CDR3 DNA reads TGTGCCAGCAGTGAAGGATTGGGGAACGAGCAGTACGTC.

The J gene is TRBJ2-1, the V gene TRBV24-1; D may be TRBD1 or TRBD2 (5 bases each). Germline assignment: CDR1 KGHDR and CDR2 SFDVKD. This CDR3 has 11 residues. The V gene lost 9 bases and the J gene lost 8 bases, with 10 bases spanning the gap. CDR3 sequence (DNA): TGTGCCACCCGGGACCTCGATGAGCAGTTCTTC. Translating it yields CATRDLDEQFF.

This chain connects TRBV14 to TRBJ1-5; no definite D call. Germline-derived CDR1 and CDR2 are SGHDN and FVKESK. Trimming took off 7 bases at V and 6 bases at J, with 13 bases between the two ends. The CDR3 is 13 residues long. This CDR3 is CASIPSGSQPQHF. In DNA, the CDR3 is TGTGCCAGCATTCCTTCTGGGAGTCAGCCCCAGCATTTT.

The J gene is TRBJ2-7, the V gene TRBV6-1; D unclear. Per the germline V gene, CDR1 is MNHNS and CDR2 is SASEGT. The V gene lost 2 bases and the J gene lost 0 bases, with 14 bases spanning the gap. This CDR3 spans 16 amino acids. In DNA, the CDR3 is TGTGCCAGCAGTGAATTAGTCAGCACTTACTCCTACGAGCAGTACGTC. This codes for CASSELVSTYSYEQYV.

The chain couples TRBV5-8 to TRBJ2-4; D gene uncertain. Germline loops: CDR1 SGHTS, CDR2 YDEGEE. CDR3 length: 12 residues. The V end was cut by 0 bases, the J end by 4 bases, with 2 bases between. Here the CDR3 DNA reads TGTGCCAGCAGCTTGGCGAAAAACATTCAGTACTTC. Translating gives CASSLAKNIQYF.

The J gene is TRBJ2-3, the V gene TRBV30, with 9 positions matching TRBD2. The CDR3 has 16 residues. Germline loops: CDR1 GTSNPN, CDR2 SVGIG (reference sequence). Trimming took 1 base from V and 1 from J; bases not matched to a gene: 6. CDR3 bases: TGTGCCTGGAGTGAACTAGCGGGTCTTGGCACAGATACGCAGTATTTT. It codes for CAWSELAGLGTDTQYF.

V and J are TRBV6-1 and TRBJ1-1; D is perhaps TRBD1 (6 bases). Trimming took off 2 bases at V and 0 bases at J, with 13 bases between the two ends. The length of the CDR3 is 16 residues. CDR1 is MNHNS and CDR2 is SASEGT in the germline V gene. The CDR3 bases are TGTGCCAGCAGTGAATCGTATCAGGGGCTGAACACTGAAGCTTTCTTT. Translated, it gives CASSESYQGLNTEAFF.

The gene calls are TRBV5-1 and TRBJ1-4; D remains ambiguous. Germline V CDR1 and CDR2: SGHRS, YFSETQ. V shed 3 bases and J shed 6 bases, with 9 bases lying between them. The CDR3 length is 13 residues. Written as DNA, the CDR3 is TGCGCCAGCAGCTCCCCCCCCTATGAAAAACTGTTTTTT. Its protein is CASSSPPYEKLFF.

The chain combines TRBV6-5 with TRBJ2-1; D unresolved. Trimming removed 3 bases at V and 5 bases at J, with 11 bases between. Germline values: CDR1 MNHEY, CDR2 SVGAGI. This CDR3 has 14 amino acids. CDR3 nucleotide sequence: TGTGCCAGCAGTTATCTGGCTACTGACAATGAGCAGTTCTTC. Protein sequence: CASSYLATDNEQFF.

The chain employs TRBV19 and TRBJ2-1; D not certain. CDR1 and CDR2 (germline): LNHDA, SQIVND (reference sequence). V was pared by 5 bases and J by 6 bases, with 11 bases between. The CDR3 extends over 13 amino acids. CDR3 sequence reads: CASSVGRANEQFF. The CDR3 DNA reads TGTGCCAGTAGTGTGGGCAGAGCCAATGAGCAGTTCTTC.

The chain couples TRBV7-9 to TRBJ2-7; possibly TRBD2 for D (5 bases). CDR1 and CDR2 (germline): SEHNR, FQNEAQ (reference sequence). The V end lost 1 base, the J end lost 3 bases, and 13 bases lay between the germline ends. This CDR3 contains 15 residues. CDR3 residues: CASSLGPHAGYEQYV. The CDR3 coding sequence is TGTGCCAGCAGCTTAGGGCCTCACGCGGGCTACGAGCAGTACGTC.

The sample holds one count of this clone. The rearrangement joins TRBV5-4 to TRBJ2-3; D unresolved. The CDR3 has 12 residues. V lost 0 bases, J lost 4 bases, and 3 bases lay in between. Germline lookup yields CDR1 SGHNT and CDR2 YYREEE (reference sequence). The CDR3 DNA reads as TGTGCCAGCAGCTTGGATGCAGATACGCAGTATTTT. The encoded protein is CASSLDADTQYF.

The chain carries TRBV5-4 and TRBJ2-7, with 8 bases lining up with TRBD1. V shed 4 bases, J shed 7 bases, and the junction held 13 bases outside the gene matches. The germline V gene encodes CDR1 SGHNT and CDR2 YYREEE (reference sequence). There are 15 residues in the CDR3. CDR3 nucleotide sequence: TGTGCCAGCAGCCCGGACAGGGAGGTGTGGAGAGAGCAGTACTTC. It yields the protein CASSPDREVWREQYF. The full variable domain, in which reference TRBV5-4 and TRBJ2-7 provide the parts outside the CDR3, is ETGVTQSPTHLIKTRGQQVTLRCSSQSGHNTVSWYQQALGQGPQFIFQYYREEENGRGNFPPRFSGLQFPNYSSELNVNALELDDSALYLCASSPDREVWREQYFGPGTRLTVT.

This clone has a handful of counts. The rearrangement joins TRBV4-1 to TRBJ1-2, with 7 bases fitting TRBD1. Germline V CDR1 and CDR2: MGHRA, YSYEKL. The ends lost 2 bases at V and 2 bases at J; junction bases unmatched: 8. The length of the CDR3 is 16 residues. CDR3 loop: CASSQLQGRNNYGYTF. In DNA, the CDR3 is TGCGCCAGCAGCCAACTACAGGGGAGGAACAACTATGGCTACACCTTC.

The CDR3 is CASSRDRGNYEQYF. CDR3 DNA: TGTGCCAGCAGCCGGGATAGGGGAAACTACGAGCAGTACTTC. The J gene is TRBJ2-7, the V gene TRBV5-8, with D possibly being TRBD1 or TRBD2 (5 bases each). The CDR3 covers 14 residues. Deletions cut 4 bases from V and 3 bases from J, with 14 bases between. The germline CDR1 and CDR2 sequences are SGHTS and YDEGEE.

This sequence joins TRBV25-1 and TRBJ1-1; possible D gene TRBD1, 6 bases. Germline V gives CDR1 MGHDK, CDR2 SYGVNS. V was shortened by 2 bases and J by 1 base, with 11 bases between the two germline ends. This CDR3 has 15 amino acids. CDR3 sequence reads: CASSEGGRGNTEAFF. Here the CDR3 DNA reads TGTGCCAGCAGTGAAGGGGGCAGGGGGAACACTGAAGCTTTCTTT. Combining the CDR3 with reference TRBV25-1 and TRBJ1-1 gives the whole variable domain EADIYQTPRYLVIGTGKKITLECSQTMGHDKMYWYQQDPGMELHLIHYSYGVNSTEKGDLSSESTVSRIRTEHFPLTLESARPSHTSQYLCASSEGGRGNTEAFFGQGTRLTVV.

J is TRBJ1-1 and V is TRBV24-1; D may be TRBD1 (5 bases). V was clipped by 7 bases and J by 1 base, with 9 bases between them. This CDR3 contains 13 residues. Per the germline V gene, CDR1 is KGHDR and CDR2 is SFDVKD. Written as DNA, the CDR3 is TGTGCCACCAGCGTAACAGGGAACACTGAAGCTTTCTTT. It yields the protein CATSVTGNTEAFF.

The chain recombines TRBV30 with TRBJ2-2; possible D gene TRBD1, 6 bases. This CDR3 contains 12 residues. The germline V gene has CDR1 GTSNPN and CDR2 SVGIG (reference sequence). The V end lost 1 base, the J end lost 6 bases, and 6 bases lay between the germline ends. The DNA of the CDR3 is TGTGCCTGGAGTGAGGGGGCCGGGGAGCTGTTTTTT. Protein: CAWSEGAGELFF.

The chain couples TRBV5-1 to TRBJ1-2, with 9 bases fitting TRBD1. Unmatched junction bases numbered 4, after V lost 6 bases and J lost 4 bases. CDR1 is SGHRS and CDR2 is YFSETQ in the germline V gene. This CDR3 has 13 residues. The CDR3 sequence is CASTLGQGYGYTF. As DNA, the CDR3 is TGCGCCAGCACTCTGGGACAGGGCTATGGCTACACCTTC.

V and J are TRBV6-5 and TRBJ1-1; perhaps TRBD1 as D (5 bases). Germline V gene data show CDR1 as MNHEY and CDR2 as SVGAGI. CDR3 size: 13 residues. V shed 4 bases and J shed 3 bases, with 9 bases lying between them. The CDR3 reads CASSFDRDTEAFF. CDR3 in DNA: TGTGCCAGCAGTTTCGACAGAGACACTGAAGCTTTCTTT.

The J gene is TRBJ2-6, the V gene TRBV5-4; D assignment may be TRBD1 or TRBD2 (5 bases each). V shed 0 bases and J shed 2 bases, with 6 bases lying between them. CDR1 is SGHNT, CDR2 YYREEE, per germline (reference sequence). The CDR3 has 15 residues. The CDR3 loop is CASSLGGAGANVLTF. In nucleotides, the CDR3 is TGTGCCAGCAGCTTGGGAGGGGCTGGGGCCAACGTCCTGACTTTC.

The chain couples TRBV2 to TRBJ1-1; D gene ambiguous. Trimming took off 6 bases at V and 9 bases at J, with 11 bases between the two ends. CDR1 is SNHLY, CDR2 FYNNEI, per germline. This CDR3 is built from 11 residues. In DNA form, the CDR3 reads TGTGCCAGCAGGGGCACCCAACAAGCTTTCTTT. This codes for CASRGTQQAFF.

This sequence joins TRBV10-3 and TRBJ1-3; 7 bases fit TRBD1. Germline V gene lookup returns CDR1 ENHRY and CDR2 SYGVKD. After removal of 0 bases from V and 4 bases from J, the junction contained 3 bases not matched to a gene. The CDR3 runs to 15 residues. CDR3 in DNA: TGTGCCATCAGTGAGTCGACAGGGCCGGGAAACACCATATATTTT. Its translation is CAISESTGPGNTIYF.

This chain connects TRBV30 to TRBJ2-3; D not certain. The CDR3 extends over 12 amino acids. Germline CDR1 reads GTSNPN; CDR2 reads SVGIG (reference sequence). Trimming stripped 2 bases from V and 3 bases from J, with 6 bases between. CDR3 in amino acids: CAWSPDTDTQYF. The CDR3, as DNA: TGTGCCTGGAGTCCGGATACAGATACGCAGTATTTT.

This chain joins TRBV24-1 and TRBJ2-5; 12 nucleotides agree with TRBD2. This CDR3 spans 16 amino acids. Germline V gene sequence: CDR1 KGHDR, CDR2 SFDVKD. The junction had 7 bases not matched to a gene; V was cut back by 4 bases and J by 5 bases. The DNA of the CDR3 is TGTGCCACCAGTGACCCTACGACTAGCGGGGGTGAGACCCAGTACTTC. Amino acids: CATSDPTTSGGETQYF.

This chain joins TRBV5-4 and TRBJ2-3; 10 bases fit TRBD2. V trimming: 0 bases; J trimming: 5 bases; junction bases outside the gene matches: 6. This CDR3 has 16 amino acids. Germline CDR1 reads SGHNT; CDR2 reads YYREEE (reference sequence). CDR3 nucleotide sequence: TGTGCCAGCAGCTTGGATCCTAGCGGGGGTGGAGATACGCAGTATTTT. It yields the protein CASSLDPSGGGDTQYF.

CDR3 region: CASSLRDLLHGYTF. The DNA for the CDR3 is TGTGCCAGCAGCCTTCGGGACTTATTGCACGGCTACACCTTC. This chain uses TRBV21-1 with TRBJ1-2. TRBV21-1 is assigned pseudogene status. CDR3 length equals 14 residues.

This rearrangement joins TRBV6-5 to TRBJ1-1, with D unresolved. Germline values: CDR1 MNHEY, CDR2 SVGAGI. The CDR3 totals 12 residues. V shed 4 bases and J shed 4 bases, with 7 bases lying between them. The CDR3 region has the DNA TGTGCCAGCAGTTCCGGACTCACTGAAGCTTTCTTT. Its translation is CASSSGLTEAFF.

The rearrangement joins TRBV6-4 to TRBJ2-5; possibly TRBD1 or TRBD2 for D (5 bases each). CDR1 and CDR2 (germline): MRHNA, SNTAGT. The V gene lost 3 bases and the J gene lost 2 bases, with 13 bases spanning the gap. The CDR3 is made up of 15 amino acids. CDR3 nucleotide sequence: TGTGCCAGCAGTGAGATATCGGGACGGCAAGAGACCCAGTACTTC. It encodes CASSEISGRQETQYF.